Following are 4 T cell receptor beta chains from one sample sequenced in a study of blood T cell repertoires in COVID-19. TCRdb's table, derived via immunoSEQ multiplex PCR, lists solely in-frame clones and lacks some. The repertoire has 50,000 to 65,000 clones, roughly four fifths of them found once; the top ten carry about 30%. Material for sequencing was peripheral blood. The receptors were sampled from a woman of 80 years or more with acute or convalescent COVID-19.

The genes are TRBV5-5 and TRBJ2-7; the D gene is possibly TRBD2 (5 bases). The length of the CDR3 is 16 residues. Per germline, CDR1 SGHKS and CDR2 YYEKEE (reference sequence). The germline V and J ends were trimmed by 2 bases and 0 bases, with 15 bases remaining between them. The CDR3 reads CASSFRPGEGSYEQYF. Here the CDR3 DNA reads TGTGCCAGCAGCTTTCGCCCCGGGGAAGGCTCCTACGAGCAGTACTTC.

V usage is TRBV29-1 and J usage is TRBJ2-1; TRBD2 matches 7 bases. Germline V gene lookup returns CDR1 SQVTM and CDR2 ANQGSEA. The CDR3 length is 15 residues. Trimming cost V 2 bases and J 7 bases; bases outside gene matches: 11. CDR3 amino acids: CSVERRLAEINEQFF. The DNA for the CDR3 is TGCAGCGTTGAAAGGCGGCTAGCGGAGATAAATGAGCAGTTCTTC.

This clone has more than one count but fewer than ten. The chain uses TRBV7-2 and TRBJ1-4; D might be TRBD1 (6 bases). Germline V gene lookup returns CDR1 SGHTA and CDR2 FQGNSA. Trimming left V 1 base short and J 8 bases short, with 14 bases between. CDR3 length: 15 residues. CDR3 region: CASSLVRGWGEKLFF. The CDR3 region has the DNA TGTGCCAGCAGCTTAGTCAGGGGATGGGGAGAAAAACTGTTTTTT. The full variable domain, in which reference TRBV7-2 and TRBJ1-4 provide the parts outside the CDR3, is GAGVSQSPSNKVTEKGKDVELRCDPISGHTALYWYRQSLGQGLEFLIYFQGNSAPDKSGLPSDRFSAERTGGSVSTLTIQRTQQEDSAVYLCASSLVRGWGEKLFFGSGTQLSVL.

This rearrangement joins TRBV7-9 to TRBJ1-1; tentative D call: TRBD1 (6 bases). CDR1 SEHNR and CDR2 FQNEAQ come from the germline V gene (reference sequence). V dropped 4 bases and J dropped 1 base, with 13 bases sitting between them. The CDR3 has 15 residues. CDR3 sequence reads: CASSSYRASNTEAFF. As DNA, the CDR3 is TGTGCCAGCAGCTCCTACAGGGCTTCGAACACTGAAGCTTTCTTT.